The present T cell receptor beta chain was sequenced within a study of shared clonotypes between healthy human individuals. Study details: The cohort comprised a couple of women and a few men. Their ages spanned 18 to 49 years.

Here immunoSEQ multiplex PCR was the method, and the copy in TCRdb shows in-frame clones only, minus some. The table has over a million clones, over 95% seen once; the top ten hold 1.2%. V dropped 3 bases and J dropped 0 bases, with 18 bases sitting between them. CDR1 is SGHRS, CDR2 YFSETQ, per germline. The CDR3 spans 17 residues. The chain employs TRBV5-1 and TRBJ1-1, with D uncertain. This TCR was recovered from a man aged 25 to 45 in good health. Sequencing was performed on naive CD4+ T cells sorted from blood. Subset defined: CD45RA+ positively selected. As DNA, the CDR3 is TGCGCCAGCAGCTCCGGGTTCTCCCCGTCTATGAACACTGAAGCTTTCTTT. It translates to CASSSGFSPSMNTEAFF.